The 25 T cell receptor beta chains reported below all come from one sample, sequenced in a study of human T cells and chemical hapten exposure. Researchers extracted total RNA from unfractionated whole blood. In the library, unique molecular identifiers were attached to individual cDNA molecules. TCRdb re-called the reads through MiXCR, storing one row per CDR3 protein. This sample yields 120,000 or so distinct CDR3 sequences, of which less than 10% are seen a single time; about 1.4% belongs to the top ten. The sample consisted of whole blood. These receptors all come from a human donor in good health. Some clones in this sample may be carry-over from other donors' samples.

The table lists this clonotype with a few counts. The chain couples TRBV6-5 to TRBJ1-5; D is uncertain. The CDR3 consists of 13 residues. The V and J ends lost 6 bases and 4 bases respectively, with 10 bases between them. The germline gives CDR1 MNHEY, CDR2 SVGAGI. This chain's CDR3 is CASSWTENQPQHF. The CDR3, as DNA: TGTGCCAGCAGCTGGACGGAGAATCAGCCCCAGCATTTT.

The chain carries TRBV5-1 and TRBJ2-1; 8 nucleotides align to TRBD2. The J segment lost 6 bases and the V segment lost 4 bases, leaving 12 bases of the junction unmatched. Germline CDR1 reads SGHRS; CDR2 reads YFSETQ. The CDR3 sequence is 16 residues long. The CDR3 protein is CASSTGVREGPNEQFF. In DNA, the CDR3 is TGCGCCAGCAGCACTGGAGTCCGGGAGGGCCCCAATGAGCAGTTCTTC.

This clonotype has a count of ten or more. The chain joins TRBV29-1 to TRBJ1-2, with TRBD1 matching over 9 bases. The V gene end was trimmed by 4 bases and the J gene end by 4 bases; junction bases not matched to a gene: 13. CDR1 is SQVTM, CDR2 ANQGSEA, per germline. This CDR3 contains 16 residues. This CDR3 is CSVGLEGGQGPYGYTF. The DNA of the CDR3 is TGCAGCGTTGGATTAGAAGGGGGACAGGGCCCCTATGGCTACACCTTC.

In its sample, this clonotype was seen a few times. The chain couples TRBV25-1 to TRBJ2-7; D could derive from TRBD1 or TRBD2 (5 bases each). The CDR3 totals 18 residues. The germline V gene encodes CDR1 MGHDK and CDR2 SYGVNS. Trimming took 3 bases from V and 4 from J, leaving 25 bases between them. CDR3 in DNA: TGTGCCAGCAGTGACCCCAGCGGTGAGGGGCCCCCTCGGTACGAGCAGTACTTC. Its translation is CASSDPSGEGPPRYEQYF.

This clonotype was observed a few times. The chain carries TRBV20-1 and TRBJ1-5; D gene ambiguous. The CDR3 runs 15 residues. Between the trimmed V and J ends, which lost 6 bases and 1 base, there was a span of 16 bases. Germline CDR1 reads DFQATT; CDR2 reads SNEGSKA (reference sequence). The CDR3 DNA reads TGCAGTGCGATTTCTTCCGCGTTAAGCAATCAGCCCCAGCATTTT. As protein: CSAISSALSNQPQHF.

This clonotype was seen only a few times. The CDR3 DNA sequence: TGTGCCAGCAGTCGCGGTGGGGCTAACTATGGCTACACCTTC. Translated, it gives CASSRGGANYGYTF. The chain links TRBV27 to TRBJ1-2; no clear D gene. Per germline, CDR1 MNHEY and CDR2 SMNVEV (reference sequence). CDR3 length equals 14 residues. V lost 5 bases, J lost 0 bases, and 10 bases lay in between.

This rearrangement joins TRBV29-1 to TRBJ1-1; the D gene is possibly TRBD1 (5 bases). Germline lookup yields CDR1 SQVTM and CDR2 ANQGSEA. CDR3 length: 13 residues. Trimming took 4 bases from V and 0 from J, leaving 9 bases between them. For the CDR3, the DNA is TGCAGCGTTGTTGGGACGGTGAACACTGAAGCTTTCTTT. Translating gives CSVVGTVNTEAFF.

The rearrangement links TRBV18 to TRBJ2-5; D is ambiguous. V was pared by 0 bases and J by 4 bases, with 6 bases between. CDR1 is KGHSH, CDR2 LQKENI, per germline. This CDR3 is 13 amino acids long. The DNA for the CDR3 is TGTGCCAGCTCACCACCGTTATCAGAGACCCAGTACTTC. This translates into CASSPPLSETQYF.

The chain recombines TRBV6-6 with TRBJ1-6; 8 nucleotides line up with TRBD1. The ends lost 0 bases at V and 10 bases at J; junction bases unmatched: 11. The CDR3 contains 17 residues. CDR1 is MNHNY, CDR2 SVGAGI, per germline (reference sequence). CDR3 bases: TGTGCCAGCAGTTACTCAGGACAGGGTAAAAGGTCCTCACCCCTCCACTTT. This codes for CASSYSGQGKRSSPLHF.

The table lists this clonotype with a few counts. The V and J genes are TRBV29-1 and TRBJ2-1; the D gene is possibly TRBD1 (8 bases). CDR3 length: 15 amino acids. Between the trimmed V and J ends, which lost 1 base and 9 bases, there was a span of 19 bases. CDR1 is SQVTM, CDR2 ANQGSEA, per germline. This CDR3 is CSVEGREGGQAEQFF. The CDR3 region has the DNA TGCAGCGTTGAAGGGAGGGAGGGGGGACAGGCTGAGCAGTTCTTC.

The V call is TRBV6-5, the J call TRBJ2-7; D ambiguous. V dropped 4 bases and J dropped 3 bases, with 13 bases sitting between them. CDR3 length: 14 residues. From germline, CDR1 is MNHEY and CDR2 SVGAGI. The CDR3 here is CASSFRAQFYEQYF. The CDR3, as DNA: TGTGCCAGCAGTTTCCGGGCCCAATTCTACGAGCAGTACTTC.

This clonotype came up many times. The chain carries TRBV20-1 and TRBJ2-1, with 11 nucleotides matching TRBD2. Germline V gives CDR1 DFQATT, CDR2 SNEGSKA (reference sequence). This CDR3 is built from 22 residues. Trimming at V came to 0 bases and at J to 3 bases, leaving 22 bases not matched to a gene. The CDR3 DNA is TGCAGTGCTAGAGATTACGCTTGGGGGGCTAGCGGGAGGTCAAACCTCTACAATGAGCAGTTCTTC. Translating gives CSARDYAWGASGRSNLYNEQFF.

This sequence joins TRBV14 and TRBJ2-2, with TRBD1 matching 7 bases. The CDR3 covers 17 residues. CDR1 and CDR2 (germline): SGHDN, FVKESK. Trimming removed 3 bases from V and 1 base from J; junction bases left unmatched: 8. CDR3 sequence: CASSQQTGRGNTGELFF. CDR3 DNA: TGTGCCAGCAGCCAGCAGACAGGGAGAGGGAACACCGGGGAGCTGTTTTTT.

This clonotype was found many times. The J gene is TRBJ1-3, the V gene TRBV9; D remains unclear. The V end was cut by 4 bases, the J end by 5 bases, with 28 bases between. Germline V gene sequence: CDR1 SGDLS, CDR2 YYNGEE. The CDR3 length is 19 residues. In DNA, the CDR3 is TGTGCCAGCAGCCTTACTACCCCCGGTCCAGAACGCGGAAGAAACACCATATATTTT. It codes for CASSLTTPGPERGRNTIYF.

This clonotype was recorded many times. This chain uses TRBV28 with TRBJ2-5; 12 bases map to TRBD2. This CDR3 is 17 amino acids long. The V gene end was trimmed by 6 bases and the J gene end by 0 bases; junction bases not matched to a gene: 8. CDR1 and CDR2 from the germline V gene are MDHEN and SYDVKM. The CDR3 sequence: CASSHRLAGDHQETQYF. The CDR3 nucleotides read TGTGCCAGCAGCCACCGACTAGCGGGGGACCACCAAGAGACCCAGTACTTC.

This clonotype has a handful of counts. The rearrangement joins TRBV6-2 or TRBV6-3 to TRBJ1-1; D ambiguous. The CDR3 is 13 amino acids. Germline CDR1 and CDR2: MNHEY and SVGEGT. Trimming left V 8 bases short and J 1 base short, with 11 bases between. The CDR3, as DNA: TGTGCCAGCTCTCGACCGACGAACACTGAAGCTTTCTTT. It codes for CASSRPTNTEAFF.

This clonotype was counted a few times. The chain combines TRBV11-2 with TRBJ2-6; D remains ambiguous. This CDR3 spans 15 amino acids. V was shortened by 4 bases and J by 0 bases, with 7 bases between the two germline ends. From germline, CDR1 is SGHAT and CDR2 FQNNGV. In DNA form, the CDR3 reads TGTGCCAGCAGCTACAAGGGCTCTGGGGCCAACGTCCTGACTTTC. Protein product: CASSYKGSGANVLTF.

The sample holds a few counts of this clonotype. The gene calls are TRBV14 and TRBJ2-7; 7 bases are shared with TRBD2. Germline values: CDR1 SGHDN, CDR2 FVKESK. J gave up 4 bases and V 4 bases, and 7 bases lay outside the gene matches. CDR3 length: 14 amino acids. CDR3 sequence (DNA): TGTGCCAGCAGCCTACTAGCGCTTTTTTACGAGCAGTACTTC. Protein: CASSLLALFYEQYF.

Many counts were recorded for this clonotype. This chain uses TRBV6-4 with TRBJ1-2, with D unresolved. The CDR3 sequence is 14 residues long. The V gene lost 8 bases and the J gene lost 2 bases, with 15 bases spanning the gap. In germline, CDR1 is MRHNA, CDR2 SNTAGT. This CDR3 is CASSSHPWNYGYTF. In nucleotides, the CDR3 is TGTGCCAGCTCCTCACATCCGTGGAACTATGGCTACACCTTC.

This clonotype was recorded many times. The rearrangement links TRBV18 to TRBJ2-5, with TRBD1 matching over 8 bases. The V and J ends lost 2 bases and 5 bases, in that order; junction bases with no gene match: 7. The germline gives CDR1 KGHSH, CDR2 LQKENI. The CDR3 sequence is 15 residues long. The CDR3 sequence is CASSPATGAGETQYF. The DNA of the CDR3 is TGTGCCAGCTCACCAGCGACAGGGGCGGGTGAGACCCAGTACTTC.

This clonotype was seen only once. The V call is TRBV30, the J call TRBJ2-5; D possibly corresponds to TRBD1 (5 bases). Per germline, CDR1 GTSNPN and CDR2 SVGIG (reference sequence). V lost 4 bases and J lost 3, with 6 bases in between. The CDR3 has 11 amino acids. CDR3 region: CAWTGKETQYF. The CDR3, as DNA: TGTGCCTGGACAGGGAAAGAGACCCAGTACTTC.

At least ten counts were recorded for this clonotype. The CDR3 DNA follows: TGCAGTGCTACAGTATCCACTGAAGCTTTCTTT. Translating it yields CSATVSTEAFF. V is TRBV20-1 and J is TRBJ1-1, with D unclear. The CDR3 contains 11 residues. Germline CDR1 DFQATT, CDR2 SNEGSKA (reference sequence). V lost 4 bases and J 4 bases, leaving 7 bases between the germline ends.

The rearrangement joins TRBV20-1 to TRBJ2-1; the match to TRBD2 covers 7 bases. The germline gives CDR1 DFQATT, CDR2 SNEGSKA (reference sequence). Trimming at V came to 5 bases and at J to 3 bases, leaving 10 bases not matched to a gene. This CDR3 is 15 amino acids long. CDR3 loop: CSAGRLAAYYNEQFF. CDR3 in DNA: TGCAGTGCTGGCCGTCTAGCGGCCTACTACAATGAGCAGTTCTTC.

Notes on this clonotype: A much more abundant neighbour one base away suggests this may be a read error. The conserved closing phenylalanine or tryptophan is absent in this CDR3, likely reflecting a read error. The rearrangement joins TRBV25-1 to TRBJ1-1, with TRBD1 identical over 11 bases. The junction had 3 bases not matched to a gene; V was cut back by 5 bases and J by 4 bases. From germline, CDR1 is MGHDK and CDR2 SYGVNS. The CDR3 extends over 14 amino acids. The CDR3 region is CASSRTGGFTEAFS. Written as DNA, the CDR3 is TGTGCCAGCAGTCGGACAGGGGGCTTCACTGAAGCTTTCTCT.

This clonotype was seen a few times. As DNA, the CDR3 is TGTGCCAGTAGTATGGGCCCGGGGTACACTGAAGCTTTCTTT. This translates into CASSMGPGYTEAFF. The V and J genes are TRBV19 and TRBJ1-1, with D unresolved. V shed 3 bases and J shed 3 bases, with 11 bases lying between them. CDR1 and CDR2 (germline): LNHDA, SQIVND (reference sequence). The CDR3 extends over 14 amino acids.